A single TCR beta chain is shown here with its context. Its antigen target is currently unknown. Base quality data are lacking; no much larger clone is found one base away. This specimen belongs to a study of blood T cell repertoires in COVID-19 (dated by TCRdb to about 2020). Looking at the study overall: The collaborator samples originated in the United States, Italy and Spain and spanned the acute and convalescent phases of COVID-19. The material from the prospective study consisted of cDNA or gDNA derived from T cells, B-cell-depleted T cells, or PBMCs. The sample metadata nearly always contained a de-identified subject ID, COVID-19 status, age in years and sex. The repertoires were released in a freely available public database meant as a resource for research on the immune response to SARS-CoV-2. The dataset comprised deeply sampled blood TCRbeta repertoires from subjects exposed to, actively infected with, or recovered from COVID-19. Samples were obtained from the ongoing ImmuneRACE study (first 160 participants) and from some 1,300 subjects provided by 6 global collaborators. Where available, HLA class I and class II types were obtained from metadata supplied by the sample provider rather than from assay-based typing.

For CDR1 and CDR2, the germline V gene lists MGHRA and YSYEKL. Ends trimmed: V by 4 bases, J by 11 bases; bases unmatched to a gene: 18. From its cysteine to its phenylalanine, the CDR3 spans 16 amino acids. The read is trimmed to its CDR3 DNA, 48 bases read in frame from base 1. TCRbeta CDR3 regions were amplified from genomic DNA using the immunoSEQ Assay, a bias-controlled multiplex PCR. The source study handled its data this way. The number of nucleated cells in each sample was estimated from the amplification of reference gene primers within the assay. To quantify the absolute abundance of each unique TCRbeta CDR3 rearrangement, sequence reads were collapsed and filtered. For each sample, productive Simpson clonality was calculated by taking the square root of Simpson's diversity index across productive rearrangements. The table comes from immuneACCESS by way of TCRdb, which keeps in-frame sequences with V and J called. Part of the clones is missing from these tables; in studies checked, under half for an unresolved V gene and the rest for unknown reasons. That table gives V, J and clone size, and the DNA gave D and trimming. This sample gives roughly 280,000 clones in total; 70% to 90% of them show up just once. The leading ten clones occupy 8% to 13% of the sample.

The investigation overall reported the following: How much clinical and demographic metadata was included differed by source and by participant, and the metadata was provided uncurated.

Each collaborating institution followed its own protocols to collect whole blood in K2EDTA tubes. For TCRbeta analysis, collaborators shipped samples as frozen whole blood, isolated PBMCs, or DNA extracted from either of those sample types. Sequencing was carried out using peripheral blood. Rearrangement joined TRBV4-1 to TRBJ2-5, and TRBD1 aligns with 8 junction nucleotides. The receptor was isolated from a woman in her sixties or seventies with acute or convalescent COVID-19. The DNA sequence is TGCGCCAGCAGCCCCCGGTACGTGGACAGGGCTCCCGGGCAGTACTTC. The encoded protein is CASSPRYVDRAPGQYF.